The 23 T cell receptor beta chains listed next were all sequenced from one sample in a study of Graves' ophthalmopathy and Graves' hyperthyroidism. The authors amplified TCR beta CDR3 regions, and they did so from RNA transcripts for repertoire sequencing. Second-round multiplex PCR came after first-round RT-PCR with HTBI primers. One entry per CDR3 protein, called by TCRdb with MiXCR from the multiplex PCR reads. The sample has 350,000 to 450,000 distinct CDR3 sequences; 21% are singletons. Sequenced input: peripheral blood. The receptors were sampled from a young woman with stable Graves' hyperthyroidism.

The chain employs TRBV10-3 and TRBJ2-2; TRBD1 matches 11 bases. The CDR3 is 14 residues long. Germline assignment: CDR1 ENHRY and CDR2 SYGVKD. V lost 6 bases and J lost 5; bases outside the gene matches: 2. The CDR3 region is CAIRGQGATGELFF. The CDR3 coding sequence is TGTGCCATCAGAGGACAGGGGGCAACCGGGGAGCTGTTTTTT.

The chain employs TRBV11-1 and TRBJ2-2; the match to TRBD2 covers 10 bases. The ends lost 4 bases at V and 4 bases at J; junction bases unmatched: 12. Germline CDR1 and CDR2: SGHAT and FQDESV (reference sequence). This CDR3 has 18 amino acids. CDR3 residues: CASSSTLSSGSATGELFF. The DNA of the CDR3 is TGTGCCAGCAGCTCGACCCTCTCTAGCGGGAGCGCCACCGGGGAGCTGTTTTTT.

This chain connects TRBV6-5 to TRBJ1-1, with 7 bases lining up with TRBD1. The trim removed 4 bases at V and 1 base at J, leaving 6 bases unmatched. The CDR3 is made up of 15 amino acids. Germline-derived CDR1 and CDR2 are MNHEY and SVGAGI. Here the CDR3 reads CASSSTGQPNTEAFF. CDR3 sequence (DNA): TGTGCCAGCAGTTCTACGGGACAGCCGAACACTGAAGCTTTCTTT.

In its sample, this clonotype was seen many times. The chain uses TRBV6-2 or TRBV6-3 and TRBJ2-7; D may match TRBD1 or TRBD2 (5 bases each). Trimming took 5 bases from V and 3 from J, leaving 20 bases between them. The CDR3 contains 16 residues. The germline gives CDR1 MNHEY, CDR2 SVGEGT. Written as DNA, the CDR3 is TGTGCCAGCAGTCTGGGGTGGCCGGGACGGATCTACGAGCAGTACTTC. Residues: CASSLGWPGRIYEQYF.

This clonotype occurred many times. This rearrangement joins TRBV6-5 to TRBJ1-2, with D tentatively TRBD1 (6 bases). V was cut by 6 bases and J by 5 bases, with 16 bases left in between. The germline V gene encodes CDR1 MNHEY and CDR2 SVGAGI. The CDR3 is made up of 14 amino acids. The CDR3 spells CASRTRDTPYGYTF. The CDR3 coding sequence is TGTGCCAGCAGAACCCGGGACACCCCGTATGGCTACACCTTC.

This clonotype was seen only a few times. The chain is built from TRBV13 and TRBJ2-7; TRBD2 agrees at 7 bases. Per germline, CDR1 PRHDT and CDR2 FYEKMQ (reference sequence). The CDR3 is made up of 16 amino acids. V lost 4 bases and J lost 4; bases outside the gene matches: 13. The CDR3 nucleotides read TGTGCCAGCAGCTCAGATAGCGGGCGGGGGATTTACGAGCAGTACTTC. It encodes CASSSDSGRGIYEQYF.

The CDR3 sequence is CASSLMFSGTQETQYF. In DNA form, the CDR3 reads TGTGCCAGCAGCTTAATGTTCTCCGGGACGCAAGAGACCCAGTACTTC. This chain connects TRBV11-2 to TRBJ2-5, with D perhaps being TRBD1 or TRBD2 (5 bases each). With 2 bases removed from V and 2 bases from J, the gap between germline ends came to 15 bases. Germline V gene data show CDR1 as SGHAT and CDR2 as FQNNGV. The CDR3 runs to 16 residues.

This clonotype was seen many times. The CDR3 nucleotides read TGCAGTGGCCGGACAGGGGGCGCAAGTGAAGCTTTCTTT. It translates to CSGRTGGASEAFF. This chain connects TRBV20-1 to TRBJ1-1, with TRBD1 matching over 11 bases. V shed 7 bases and J 7 bases; nucleotides not matched to a gene: 8. Germline V gene sequence: CDR1 DFQATT, CDR2 SNEGSKA (reference sequence). This CDR3 spans 13 amino acids.

In its sample, this clonotype was seen many times. It is likely a read error, because the conserved phenylalanine at the end of the CDR3 is missing. This chain uses TRBV7-2 with TRBJ2-2, with 7 bases matching TRBD2. The V and J ends lost 3 bases and 5 bases, in that order; junction bases with no gene match: 6. This CDR3 spans 15 amino acids. Germline CDR1 is SGHTA and CDR2 is FQGNSA. This CDR3 is CASSFGGGRTGELFS. The CDR3 DNA reads as TGTGCCAGCAGCTTCGGGGGAGGGCGAACCGGGGAGCTGTTTTCT.

The table lists this clonotype with a count of one. No conserved phenylalanine or tryptophan is present at the end of the CDR3, so a read error is the likely explanation. The DNA is left out, because the CDR3 cannot be placed on it with certainty; the CDR3 is given as TCRdb lists it. The chain combines TRBV4-1 with TRBJ2-5; TRBD2, the table's D call, lacks a check against the DNA. The CDR3 sequence runs 15 residues, both termini included. The germline CDR1 and CDR2 sequences are MGHRA and YSYEKL. CDR3 sequence: CASSQKTSGSETGDL.

Many counts were recorded for this clonotype. The chain employs TRBV12-3 or TRBV12-4 and TRBJ2-7; 7 nucleotides align to TRBD1. V gave up 6 bases and J gave up 2 bases; unmatched junction bases: 10. This CDR3 contains 15 residues. The CDR3 reads CASRSIGTAAYEQYF. The CDR3 region has the DNA TGTGCCAGCAGATCGATCGGGACAGCGGCCTACGAGCAGTACTTC.

This clonotype has a count of ten or more. The V call is TRBV19, the J call TRBJ2-3; 10 bases align to TRBD2. Germline V gene data show CDR1 as LNHDA and CDR2 as SQIVND (reference sequence). Trimming removed 6 bases from V and 2 bases from J; junction bases left unmatched: 8. This CDR3 has 16 residues. CDR3 in DNA: TGTGCCAGTAGCTTACTAGCGGGACCACTCACAGATACGCAGTATTTT. This translates into CASSLLAGPLTDTQYF.

The chain employs TRBV28 and TRBJ2-4; TRBD1 matches at 7 bases. This CDR3 contains 14 residues. V was clipped by 5 bases and J by 7 bases; unmatched bases: 8. Germline V gene sequence: CDR1 MDHEN, CDR2 SYDVKM. DNA for the CDR3: TGTGCCAGCAGTCGACAGACAGGGTGGAACATTCAGTACTTC. It translates to CASSRQTGWNIQYF.

Only one count was recorded for this clonotype. The rearrangement uses TRBV12-3 or TRBV12-4 and TRBJ1-1; D is unclear. This CDR3 has 17 residues. Trimming shortened V by 5 bases and J by 3 bases, and 22 bases separated the two germline ends. CDR3 amino acids: CASSNNPARRWDTEAFF. The CDR3 nucleotides are TGTGCCAGCAGTAACAATCCCGCGAGACGGTGGGACACTGAAGCTTTCTTT.

This clonotype was picked up many times. The chain has TRBV12-3 or TRBV12-4 and TRBJ1-3; the match to TRBD1 covers 8 bases. The trim removed 5 bases at V and 0 bases at J, leaving 9 bases unmatched. CDR3 size: 17 residues. The CDR3 spells CASSPTRTGSSGNTIYF. As DNA, the CDR3 is TGTGCCAGCAGTCCGACTCGGACAGGGAGCTCTGGAAACACCATATATTTT.

There are a few counts of this clonotype. This sequence joins TRBV11-1 and TRBJ2-7; D gene uncertain. V lost 6 bases and J lost 1, with 16 bases in between. Germline V gene lookup returns CDR1 SGHAT and CDR2 FQDESV (reference sequence). This CDR3 has 15 amino acids. The CDR3 bases are TGTGCCAGCAGTTATAGTTCTGTGGTATCCTACGAGCAGTACTTC. The encoded protein is CASSYSSVVSYEQYF.

This clonotype was observed many times. V gene TRBV6-5 combines with J gene TRBJ2-5; no firm D call. The germline V gene has CDR1 MNHEY and CDR2 SVGAGI. V lost 3 bases, J lost 2 bases, and 19 bases lay in between. The CDR3 runs to 17 residues. The CDR3 DNA reads TGTGCCAGCAGTTATGGGCCCGATTATCTCCTACAAGAGACCCAGTACTTC. Translated, it gives CASSYGPDYLLQETQYF.

The table lists this clonotype with many counts. This chain joins TRBV6-5 and TRBJ2-7, with D unresolved. V gave up 6 bases and J gave up 2 bases, with 14 bases separating them. Germline V lookup: CDR1 MNHEY, CDR2 SVGAGI. This CDR3 has 14 residues. The CDR3 DNA sequence: TGTGCCAGCAGGCTTAAGACAATTACCTACGAGCAGTACTTC. Translation gives CASRLKTITYEQYF.

Comments on this clonotype: A much larger clone differs from this one at a single base, so this may be a read error. This CDR3 is missing its conserved last phenylalanine or tryptophan, likely due to a read error. This chain links TRBV30 with TRBJ1-2; 9 positions agree with TRBD1. The CDR3 loop spans 16 amino acids. Germline V gene sequence: CDR1 GTSNPN, CDR2 SVGIG (reference sequence). Losses at the gene ends were 2 bases for V and 1 base for J; bases not matched to a gene: 8. The DNA of the CDR3 is TGTGCCTGGAGTAAACAGGGGGCGACGGTTAACTATGGCTACACCGTC. This translates into CAWSKQGATVNYGYTV.

This clonotype was observed many times. This chain joins TRBV11-2 and TRBJ1-6; a possible D gene is TRBD1 (6 bases). Germline CDR1 reads SGHAT; CDR2 reads FQNNGV. This CDR3 has 14 amino acids. Deletions cut 4 bases from V and 6 bases from J, with 10 bases between. CDR3: CASSSGQSNSPLHF. CDR3 coding DNA: TGTGCCAGCAGCTCAGGACAGTCTAATTCACCCCTCCACTTT.

This clonotype was observed at least ten times. J is TRBJ2-7 and V is TRBV7-3; TRBD2 matches 11 bases. This CDR3 is 16 amino acids long. Per germline, CDR1 SGHTA and CDR2 FQGTGA. J lost 0 bases, V lost 2 bases, and 3 bases had no gene match. The CDR3 DNA reads as TGTGCCAGCAGCTTAGACGGGACTAGCGGCTCCTACGAGCAGTACTTC. Its translation: CASSLDGTSGSYEQYF.

In this sample, this clonotype turned up a few times. With a much larger clone just one base away, this may be a read error. The chain has TRBV10-1 and TRBJ1-1; 10 bases map to TRBD1. Germline CDR1 is WNHNN and CDR2 is SYGVQD (reference sequence). The CDR3 is made up of 15 amino acids. CDR3 protein: CASSERDRGGTEACF. The DNA for the CDR3 is TGCGCCAGCAGTGAGAGGGACAGGGGAGGCACTGAAGCTTGCTTT.

The gene calls are TRBV6-1 and TRBJ2-5; no reliable D call. V was trimmed by 1 base and J by 7 bases, leaving 10 bases between them. CDR1 is MNHNS and CDR2 is SASEGT in the germline V gene. CDR3 length: 13 residues. CDR3: CASSEGGLGTQYF. In nucleotides, the CDR3 is TGTGCCAGCAGTGAAGGCGGTCTAGGGACCCAGTACTTC.